The 3 T cell receptor beta chains below come from one sample, sequenced in a study of T cell responses to AZD1222 COVID-19 vaccine. Libraries were prepared by immunoSEQ multiplex PCR; TCRdb keeps only in-frame clonotypes and omits some of them. The sample consists of tens of thousands of clones, around 84% of them appearing once. The input for sequencing was peripheral blood, taken on day 0 of AZD1222 vaccination. Receptor source: an adult in good health.

V usage is TRBV19 and J usage is TRBJ1-6, with TRBD1 matching 8 bases. The germline V gene encodes CDR1 LNHDA and CDR2 SQIVND (reference sequence). V lost 4 bases, J lost 2 bases, and 4 bases stayed unmatched. The CDR3 extends over 16 amino acids. As DNA, the CDR3 is TGTGCCAGTAGTAGAGGGACAGGAGCCTATAATTCACCCCTCCACTTT. This codes for CASSRGTGAYNSPLHF.

The chain uses TRBV5-1 and TRBJ2-1; 8 nucleotides line up with TRBD1. This CDR3 is 15 amino acids long. CDR1 and CDR2 (germline): SGHRS, YFSETQ. J gave up 7 bases and V 3 bases, and 9 bases lay outside the gene matches. CDR3 protein: CASSSGTGAGNEQFF. CDR3 bases: TGCGCCAGCAGCTCGGGGACAGGCGCCGGGAATGAGCAGTTCTTC.

The J gene is TRBJ2-3, the V gene TRBV29-1, with D possibly TRBD1 on 6 matching bases. CDR3 length: 14 residues. Germline CDR1 is SQVTM and CDR2 is ANQGSEA. Trimming shortened V by 3 bases and J by 4 bases, and 14 bases separated the two germline ends. In DNA form, the CDR3 reads TGCAGCGTTGAGGCAGGGGCAGGGGCAGATACGCAGTATTTT. Translated, it gives CSVEAGAGADTQYF.